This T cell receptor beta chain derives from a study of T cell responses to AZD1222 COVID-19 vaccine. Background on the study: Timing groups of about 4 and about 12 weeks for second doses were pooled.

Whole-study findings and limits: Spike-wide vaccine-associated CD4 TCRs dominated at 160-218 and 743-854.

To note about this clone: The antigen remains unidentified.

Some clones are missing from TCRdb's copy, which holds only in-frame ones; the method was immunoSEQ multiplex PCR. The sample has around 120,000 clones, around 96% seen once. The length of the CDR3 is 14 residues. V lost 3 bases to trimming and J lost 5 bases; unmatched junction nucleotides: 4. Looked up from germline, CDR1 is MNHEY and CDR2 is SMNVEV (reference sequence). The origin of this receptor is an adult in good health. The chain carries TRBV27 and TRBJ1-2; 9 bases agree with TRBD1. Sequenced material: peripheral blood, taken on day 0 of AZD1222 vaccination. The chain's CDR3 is CASSFLDRGYGYTF. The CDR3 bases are TGTGCCAGCAGTTTCCTCGACAGGGGGTATGGCTACACCTTC.